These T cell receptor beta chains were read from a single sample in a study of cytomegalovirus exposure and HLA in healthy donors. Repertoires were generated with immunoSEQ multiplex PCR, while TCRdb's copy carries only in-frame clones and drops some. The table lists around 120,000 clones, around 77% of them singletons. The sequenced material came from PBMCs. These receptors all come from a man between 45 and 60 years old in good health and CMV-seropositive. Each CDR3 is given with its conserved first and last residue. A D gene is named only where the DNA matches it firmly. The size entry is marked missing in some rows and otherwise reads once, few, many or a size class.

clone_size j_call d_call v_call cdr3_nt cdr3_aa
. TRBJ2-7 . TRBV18 TGTGCCAGCTCACGGCAGACCTACGAGCAGTACTTC CASSRQTYEQYF
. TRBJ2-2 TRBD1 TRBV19 TGTGCCACCAGGGACAGGGCCTACACCGGGGAGCTGTTTTTT CATRDRAYTGELFF
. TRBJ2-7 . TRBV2 TGTGCCAGCAGTCGGGAAACCTTTTCGGGGCAGTACTTC CASSRETFSGQYF
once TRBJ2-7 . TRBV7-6 TGTGCCAGCAGCCGGGGGGCCGGCTCCTACGAGCAGTACTTC CASSRGAGSYEQYF
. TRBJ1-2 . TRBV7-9 TGTGCCAGCAGCTTGACAGGTCAGGGGCATGGCTACACCTTC CASSLTGQGHGYTF
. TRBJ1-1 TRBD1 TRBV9 TGTGCCAGCAGCGCGACAGGGGGCACTGAAGCTTTCTTT CASSATGGTEAFF
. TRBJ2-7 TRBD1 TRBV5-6 TGTGCCAGCAGCTTGCTTGGGACAGGAACCTACGAGCAGTACTTC CASSLLGTGTYEQYF
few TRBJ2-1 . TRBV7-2 TGTGCCAGCAGCTACCCCCCTAGAGGCTCCTACAATGAGCAGTTCTTC CASSYPPRGSYNEQFF
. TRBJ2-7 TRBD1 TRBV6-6 TGTGCCAGCAGTTATGGGACAGGGGTCGAGCAGTACTTC CASSYGTGVEQYF
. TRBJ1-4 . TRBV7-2 TGTGCCAGCAGACTTCCAGGCCCAAGGAACGAAAAACTGTTTTTT CASRLPGPRNEKLFF
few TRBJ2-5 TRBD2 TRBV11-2 TGTGCCAGCAGCTGGACTAGCGTGCAAGAGACCCAGTACTTC CASSWTSVQETQYF
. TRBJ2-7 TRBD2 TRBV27 TGTGCCAGCAGGCTAGGGGAACTAGCGGGAGTTTGGACATACGAGCAGTACTTC CASRLGELAGVWTYEQYF
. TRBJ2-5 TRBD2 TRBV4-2 TGTGCCAGCAGCCAAGGGCCCGGGACTAGCGGGAGGGCCGCGGAGACCCAGTACTTC CASSQGPGTSGRAAETQYF
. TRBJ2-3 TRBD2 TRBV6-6 TGTGCCAGCAGTTACTCGTGGACTAGCGCCACAGATACGCAGTATTTT CASSYSWTSATDTQYF
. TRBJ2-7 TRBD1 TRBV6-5 TGTGCCAGCAGTTACCGGACAGGACCCTCAGGGTACGAGCAGTACTTC CASSYRTGPSGYEQYF
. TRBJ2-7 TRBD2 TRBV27 TGTGCCAGCAGCTGGACTAGCGATTACGAGCAGTACTTC CASSWTSDYEQYF
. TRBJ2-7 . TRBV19 TGTGCCAGTAGTATAGTGGCAGGGGGGTGGGAGCAGTACTTC CASSIVAGGWEQYF
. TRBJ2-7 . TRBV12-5 TGTGCTAGTGGTAGGGGACTGGCTTACGAGCAGTACTTC CASGRGLAYEQYF
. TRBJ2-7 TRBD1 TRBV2 TGTGCCAGCAGACGGGACAGTCCCTCATGGGACGAGCAGTACTTC CASRRDSPSWDEQYF